Below are 29 T cell receptor beta chains sequenced from a single sample in a study of tumor-infiltrating lymphocytes in glioblastoma multiforme. Three nested ARM-PCR rounds with V-beta and C-beta primers built TCRB libraries. One entry per CDR3 protein results from TCRdb running MiXCR on the multiplex PCR reads. The sample shows about 15,000 distinct CDR3 sequences, around 72% of them seen only once. The sequenced sample consisted of brain tumor tissue. These TCRs come from a male donor with glioblastoma.

A remark on this clonotype: The conserved phenylalanine or tryptophan is not found at the CDR3 terminus, so this likely reflects a read error. V gene TRBV11-1 combines with J gene TRBJ2-2; no clear D. CDR3 length: 15 amino acids. Germline CDR1 and CDR2: SGHAT and FQDESV (reference sequence). Trimming removed 8 bases at V and 3 bases at J, with 16 bases between. The CDR3 sequence is CASVLMATDTGELFL. The DNA for the CDR3 is TGTGCCAGCGTCTTGATGGCGACGGACACCGGGGAGCTGTTTCTT.

This clonotype was found once. The rearrangement links TRBV11-3 to TRBJ2-3; D unclear. The CDR3 length is 14 residues. Germline CDR1 reads SGHNT; CDR2 reads YENEEA. DNA for the CDR3: TGTGCAGGCAGCTTTAAGAGTCACACAGATACGCAGTATTTT. Amino acids: CAGSFKSHTDTQYF. Full variable domain (outside the CDR3, taken from reference TRBV11-3 and TRBJ2-3): EAGVVQSPRYKIIEKKQPVAFWCNPISGHNTLYWYLQNLGQGPELLIRYENEEAVDDSQLPKDRFSAERLKGVDSTLKIQPAELGDSAVYLCAGSFKSHTDTQYFGPGTRLTVL.

About this clonotype: Since no conserved phenylalanine or tryptophan closes the CDR3, a read error is the likely cause. The V and J genes are TRBV7-9 and TRBJ2-1; D may be TRBD2 (6 bases). The V gene's germline CDR1 is SEHNR and CDR2 FQNEAQ (reference sequence). The CDR3 loop spans 17 amino acids. The V end lost 5 bases, the J end lost 5 bases, and 22 bases lay between the germline ends. This chain's CDR3 is CASSAELLVGGNNEQFL. The CDR3 DNA follows: TGTGCCAGCAGCGCCGAACTACTAGTGGGGGGAAACAATGAGCAGTTCTTA.

The gene calls are TRBV12-5 and TRBJ2-2; D call uncertain. CDR1 and CDR2 (germline): LGHNT, FRNRAP. V lost 2 bases to trimming and J lost 2 bases, with 9 bases between them. The CDR3 runs 15 residues. CDR3: CASGLSPENTGELFF. The CDR3 DNA sequence: TGTGCTAGTGGTTTGTCTCCTGAAAACACCGGGGAGCTGTTTTTT.

The chain joins TRBV11-3 to TRBJ1-1; D not certain. This CDR3 has 12 amino acids. CDR1 and CDR2 (germline): SGHNT, YENEEA. The V gene lost 5 bases and the J gene lost 1 base, with 5 bases spanning the gap. CDR3 nucleotides: TGTGCCAGCAGCCTTACGAACACTGAAGCTTTCTTT. Translated, it gives CASSLTNTEAFF.

This chain's CDR3 is CASNPGLAGGPEDTQYF. The CDR3 region has the DNA TGTGCCAGCAACCCGGGGTTAGCGGGAGGGCCGGAAGATACGCAGTATTTT. J is TRBJ2-3 and V is TRBV11-3; TRBD2 agrees at 11 bases. Trimming removed 7 bases from V and 5 bases from J; junction bases left unmatched: 14. The CDR3 contains 17 residues. Germline V gene data show CDR1 as SGHNT and CDR2 as YENEEA.

This clonotype appeared a single time. The V call is TRBV6-1, the J call TRBJ2-7; a possible D gene is TRBD2 (6 bases). The CDR3 runs 13 residues. Germline V CDR1 and CDR2: MNHNS, SASEGT. The germline V and J ends were trimmed by 10 bases and 4 bases, with 17 bases remaining between them. CDR3 nucleotides: TGTGCCACCACTCGGGCGGGGCGGTACGAGCAGTACTTC. It translates to CATTRAGRYEQYF.

The CDR3 loop reads CASSLEEVPSYNEQFF. For the CDR3, the DNA is TGTGCCAGCAGCTTAGAGGAGGTTCCCTCCTACAATGAGCAGTTCTTC. V gene TRBV11-2 combines with J gene TRBJ2-1; tentative D call: TRBD2 (5 bases). This CDR3 spans 16 amino acids. With 0 bases removed from V and 0 bases from J, the gap between germline ends came to 9 bases. Germline-derived CDR1 and CDR2 are SGHAT and FQNNGV.

Turning to this clonotype: At one of its ends the junction is not consistent with the germline gene, which may arise from a read error. V gene TRBV11-2 combines with J gene TRBJ2-1, with a tentative D call TRBD1 (5 bases). Germline assignment: CDR1 SGHAT and CDR2 FQNNGV. The CDR3 runs to 16 residues. The CDR3 DNA reads as TGTGCCAGCAGCCTAGAGACAGCCCGGAGATGCAATGAGCAGTTCTTC. Translation: CASSLETARRCNEQFF.

The J gene is TRBJ1-6, the V gene TRBV20-1; D possibly corresponds to TRBD1 (5 bases). V was pared by 4 bases and J by 7 bases, with 17 bases between. The CDR3 has 15 residues. Germline CDR1 DFQATT, CDR2 SNEGSKA (reference sequence). The CDR3 DNA follows: TGCAGTGCTATGGGGCGGGGCTCCGTGAATTCACCCCTCCACTTT. It yields the protein CSAMGRGSVNSPLHF.

A remark on this clonotype: Sequence at one end of the junction differs from germline and may be a read error. This rearrangement joins TRBV10-3 to TRBJ2-5; TRBD2 matches 8 bases. Germline assignment: CDR1 ENHRY and CDR2 SYGVKD. This CDR3 contains 13 residues. This chain's CDR3 is CAINESTGGAQYF. CDR3 nucleotide sequence: TGTGCCATCAATGAGTCTACGGGAGGGGCCCAGTACTTC.

As concerns this clonotype: One end of the junction varies from germline; a read error may be responsible. The rearrangement joins TRBV20-1 to TRBJ2-2, with 7 bases aligning to TRBD2. Germline CDR1 and CDR2: DFQATT and SNEGSKA (reference sequence). The length of the CDR3 is 13 residues. CDR3 sequence reads: CSVRGTTTGELFF. The CDR3 DNA reads TGCAGTGTTAGAGGGACTACCACCGGGGAGCTGTTTTTT.

The sample holds many counts of this clonotype. The chain couples TRBV29-1 to TRBJ2-7; 9 bases are shared with TRBD2. The J segment lost 4 bases and the V segment lost 4 bases, leaving 2 bases of the junction unmatched. This CDR3 is built from 12 residues. Germline CDR1 is SQVTM and CDR2 is ANQGSEA. The CDR3 reads CSVVSGRYEQYF. CDR3 sequence (DNA): TGCAGCGTTGTTAGCGGGAGATACGAGCAGTACTTC.

V and J are TRBV12-3 or TRBV12-4 and TRBJ2-7; D is undetermined. CDR3 length equals 12 residues. The V and J ends lost 4 bases and 3 bases respectively, with 7 bases between them. For the CDR3, the DNA is TGTGCCAGCAGTTCCCATTACTACGAGCAGTACTTC. Amino acids: CASSSHYYEQYF.

The chain has TRBV6-5 and TRBJ1-6; 7 bases map to TRBD1. Germline V lookup: CDR1 MNHEY, CDR2 SVGAGI. V trimming: 5 bases; J trimming: 8 bases; junction bases outside the gene matches: 9. The CDR3 loop spans 15 amino acids. As DNA, the CDR3 is TGTGCCAGCAGTGCCTACAGGGGTCTATATTCACCCCTCCACTTT. Translated: CASSAYRGLYSPLHF.

The V and J genes are TRBV11-2 and TRBJ2-5, with D tentatively TRBD1 or TRBD2 (5 bases each). CDR3 size: 13 residues. CDR1 is SGHAT, CDR2 FQNNGV, per germline. CDR3 sequence: CTNSLGDQETQYF. The CDR3 bases are TGTACCAACAGCTTGGGGGATCAAGAGACCCAGTACTTC.

V is TRBV7-8 and J is TRBJ2-1, with D maybe TRBD2 (5 bases). V was pared by 7 bases and J by 10 bases, with 11 bases between. The CDR3 is 11 amino acids. Germline CDR1 SGHVS, CDR2 FQNEAQ. The CDR3 here is CASTTGYEQFF. In DNA, the CDR3 is TGTGCCAGCACCACGGGGTACGAGCAGTTCTTC.

Concerning this clonotype: A much more abundant neighbour one base away suggests this may be a read error. The chain links TRBV11-3 to TRBJ2-3; D gene unclear. This CDR3 spans 13 amino acids. The germline V gene has CDR1 SGHNT and CDR2 YENEEA. Here the CDR3 reads CASGLNAADTQYF. CDR3 DNA sequence: TGTGCCAGCGGCTTAAATGCGGCAGATACGCAGTATTTT.

With regard to this clonotype: Compared with germline, one end of the junction differs, possibly owing to a read error. This rearrangement joins TRBV11-2 to TRBJ2-2; 7 bases map to TRBD1. CDR3 length: 16 amino acids. The germline V gene encodes CDR1 SGHAT and CDR2 FQNNGV. CDR3 nucleotide sequence: TGTGCGAGCACCCCCCGACAGGGCGATGACACCGGGGAGCCGTTTTTT. This gives the protein CASTPRQGDDTGEPFF.

This clonotype was seen only once. The chain uses TRBV11-2 and TRBJ1-5; 8 bases match TRBD1. V trimming: 6 bases; J trimming: 12 bases; junction bases outside the gene matches: 22. Germline values: CDR1 SGHAT, CDR2 FQNNGV. The CDR3 extends over 17 amino acids. The CDR3 region is CASRTQGDPNHNEHQHF. In DNA, the CDR3 is TGTGCCAGCAGGACACAGGGGGATCCAAACCACAATGAGCACCAGCATTTT. The full variable domain, rest sourced from reference TRBV11-2 and TRBJ1-5, is EAGVAQSPRYKIIEKRQSVAFWCNPISGHATLYWYQQILGQGPKLLIQFQNNGVVDDSQLPKDRFSAERLKGVDSTLKIQPAKLEDSAVYLCASRTQGDPNHNEHQHFGDGTRLSIL.

Regarding this clonotype: A junction boundary mismatches the germline segment, possibly from a read error. The chain couples TRBV11-2 to TRBJ2-7; maybe TRBD1 (5 bases). The CDR3 consists of 13 residues. Germline V gene lookup returns CDR1 SGHAT and CDR2 FQNNGV. Here the CDR3 DNA reads TGTGCCAACAGCTTAGGGGCCCTCAGAGAGCATTACTTC. This gives the protein CANSLGALREHYF.

A few counts support this clonotype. The chain carries TRBV6-6 and TRBJ2-5; 8 bases match TRBD1. Germline V CDR1 and CDR2: MNHNY, SVGAGI (reference sequence). With V trimmed by 5 bases and J by 1 base, 12 bases remained unmatched. The CDR3 length is 17 residues. The CDR3 here is CASSDRGRFAGQETQYF. As DNA, the CDR3 is TGTGCCAGCAGTGACAGGGGCCGCTTCGCAGGCCAAGAGACCCAGTACTTC.

Note on this clonotype: A read error may produce the germline difference seen at one junction end. V is TRBV29-1 and J is TRBJ1-6; D is ambiguous. CDR3 length: 13 residues. CDR1 and CDR2 from the germline V gene are SQVTM and ANQGSEA. As DNA, the CDR3 is TGCAGCGTCGCCAGGAACAGAGAATCACCCCTCCATTTT. Residues: CSVARNRESPLHF.

This clonotype was counted a single time. CDR3 sequence reads: CATSDRNAGYTF. CDR3 in DNA: TGTGCCACCAGTGATCGTAACGCCGGCTACACCTTC. V and J are TRBV24-1 and TRBJ1-2; D remains ambiguous. Trimming cost V 3 bases and J 8 bases, with 9 bases left between them. CDR3 length equals 12 residues. Per the germline V gene, CDR1 is KGHDR and CDR2 is SFDVKD.

In the case of this clonotype: Because the CDR3 is missing its conserved closing phenylalanine or tryptophan, this is likely a read error. CDR3 amino acids: CASSHIPNEQFV. CDR3 sequence (DNA): TGTGCCAGCAGCCACATTCCCAATGAGCAGTTCGTC. The rearrangement uses TRBV11-2 and TRBJ2-1; no reliable D call. This CDR3 comprises 12 residues. The germline V gene has CDR1 SGHAT and CDR2 FQNNGV. V was pared by 5 bases and J by 6 bases, with 8 bases between.

In this sample, this clonotype turned up once. The J gene is TRBJ1-6, the V gene TRBV12-3 or TRBV12-4, with unresolved D. This CDR3 contains 13 residues. V shed 6 bases and J shed 14 bases, with 17 bases lying between them. The CDR3 DNA sequence: TGTGCCAGCAGCCACTTCATGAGGTCATCCCTCCACTTT. Translating it yields CASSHFMRSSLHF.

Notes on this clonotype: Relative to the germline gene, one junction end is altered; a read error may explain this. V and J are TRBV11-2 and TRBJ1-1; D gene unclear. From germline, CDR1 is SGHAT and CDR2 FQNNGV. The CDR3 sequence is 15 residues long. The CDR3 DNA is TGTGGCAGCAGCTTATATATGGGTGTGAACACTGAAGCTCTCTTT. It encodes CGSSLYMGVNTEALF.

On this clonotype itself: At one boundary the junction diverges from the germline segment, which might be a read error. The V gene is TRBV6-2 or TRBV6-3, the J gene TRBJ2-7; 8 nucleotides agree with TRBD1. Germline V CDR1 and CDR2: MNHEY, SVGEGT. The CDR3 consists of 13 residues. CDR3 bases: TGTGCCAACACCGAGACAGGGGCTATCGAGCAATACTTC. Its translation is CANTETGAIEQYF.

Of note for this clonotype: One end of the junction is discordant with germline, which a read error may explain. The chain is built from TRBV20-1 and TRBJ1-2; 8 positions agree with TRBD1. This CDR3 comprises 13 residues. The germline CDR1 and CDR2 sequences are DFQATT and SNEGSKA (reference sequence). The CDR3 spells CNAKDRTGNGYTF. For the CDR3, the DNA is TGCAATGCTAAGGATAGGACAGGGAATGGCTACACCTTC.